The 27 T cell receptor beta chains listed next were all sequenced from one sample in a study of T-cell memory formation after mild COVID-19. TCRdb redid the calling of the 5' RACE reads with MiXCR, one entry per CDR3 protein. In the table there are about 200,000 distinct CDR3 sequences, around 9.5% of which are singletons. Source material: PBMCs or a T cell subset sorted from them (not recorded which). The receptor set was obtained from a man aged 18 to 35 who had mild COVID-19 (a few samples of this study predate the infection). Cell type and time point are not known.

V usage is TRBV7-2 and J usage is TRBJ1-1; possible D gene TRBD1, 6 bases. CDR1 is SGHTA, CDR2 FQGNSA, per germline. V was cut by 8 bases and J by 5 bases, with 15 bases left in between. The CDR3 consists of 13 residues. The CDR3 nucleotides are TGTGCCAGCGCGGGGGCGATTGGAACTGAAGCTTTCTTT. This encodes CASAGAIGTEAFF.

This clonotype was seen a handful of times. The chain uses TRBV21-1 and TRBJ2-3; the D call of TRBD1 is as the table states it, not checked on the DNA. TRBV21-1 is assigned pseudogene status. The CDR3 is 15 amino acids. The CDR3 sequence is CASSHRRTNTDTQYF. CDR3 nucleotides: TGTGCCAGCAGCCACAGGAGAACAAACACAGATACGCAGTATTTT.

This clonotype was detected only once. The CDR3 DNA is TGTGCCACCACTCGGGACAGGGGGATCACCCTCCACTTT. Protein sequence: CATTRDRGITLHF. The gene calls are TRBV24-1 and TRBJ1-6; 11 bases are a match to TRBD1. V lost 8 bases, J lost 14 bases, and 7 bases stayed unmatched. Germline V gene sequence: CDR1 KGHDR, CDR2 SFDVKD. CDR3 length: 13 residues.

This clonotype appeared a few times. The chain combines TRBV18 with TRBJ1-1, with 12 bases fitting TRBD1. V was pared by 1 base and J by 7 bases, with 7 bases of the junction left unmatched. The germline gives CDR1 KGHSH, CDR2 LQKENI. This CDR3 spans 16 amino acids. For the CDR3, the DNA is TGTGCCAGCTCACCACAGGGGGACAGGGGGCTTGGTGAAGCTTTCTTT. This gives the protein CASSPQGDRGLGEAFF.

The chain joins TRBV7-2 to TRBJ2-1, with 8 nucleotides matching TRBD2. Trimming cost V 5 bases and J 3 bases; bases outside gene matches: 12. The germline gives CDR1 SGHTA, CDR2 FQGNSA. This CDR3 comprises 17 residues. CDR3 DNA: TGTGCCAGCAGCCCGAGCCGAGGGCTAGCGGGCTACAATGAGCAGTTCTTC. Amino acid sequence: CASSPSRGLAGYNEQFF.

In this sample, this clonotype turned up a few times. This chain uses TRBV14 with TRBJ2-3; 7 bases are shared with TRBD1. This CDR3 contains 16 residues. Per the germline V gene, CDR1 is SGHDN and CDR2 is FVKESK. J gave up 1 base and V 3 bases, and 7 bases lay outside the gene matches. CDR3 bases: TGTGCCAGCAGCCATGAGGCAGGGGGTCGCACAGATACGCAGTATTTT. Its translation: CASSHEAGGRTDTQYF.

CDR3 sequence reads: CASSPTPYEQYV. As DNA, the CDR3 is TGTGCCAGCAGCCCTACACCCTACGAGCAGTACGTC. The chain employs TRBV7-2 and TRBJ2-7, with D hard to call. V was pared by 5 bases and J by 2 bases, with 7 bases between. The CDR3 sequence is 12 residues long. CDR1 SGHTA and CDR2 FQGNSA come from the germline V gene.

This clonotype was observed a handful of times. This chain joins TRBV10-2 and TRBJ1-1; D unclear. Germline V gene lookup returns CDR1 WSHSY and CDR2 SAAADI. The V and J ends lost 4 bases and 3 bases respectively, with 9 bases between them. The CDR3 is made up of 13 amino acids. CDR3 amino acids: CASSVNGDTEAFF. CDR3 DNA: TGCGCCAGCAGTGTTAACGGCGACACTGAAGCTTTCTTT.

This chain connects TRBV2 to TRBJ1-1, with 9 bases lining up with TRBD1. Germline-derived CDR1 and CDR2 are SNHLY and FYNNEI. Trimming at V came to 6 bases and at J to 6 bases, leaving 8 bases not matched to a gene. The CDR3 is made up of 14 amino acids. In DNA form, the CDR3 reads TGTGCCAGCAGGCCGACAGGGGGAGTTGCTGAAGCTTTCTTT. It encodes CASRPTGGVAEAFF.

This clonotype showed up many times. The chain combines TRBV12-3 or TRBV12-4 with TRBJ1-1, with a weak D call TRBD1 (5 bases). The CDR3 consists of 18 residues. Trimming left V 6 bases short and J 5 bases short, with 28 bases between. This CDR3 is CASRAPGRPNIIGTEAFF. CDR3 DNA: TGTGCCAGCAGAGCCCCGGGACGCCCGAACATTATAGGGACTGAAGCTTTCTTT.

The CDR3 region is CSVGGEVEQFF. The CDR3 nucleotides read TGCAGCGTTGGCGGGGAGGTTGAGCAGTTCTTC. The gene calls are TRBV29-1 and TRBJ2-1, with a weak D call TRBD2 (6 bases). The germline V gene encodes CDR1 SQVTM and CDR2 ANQGSEA. The CDR3 consists of 11 residues. V shed 4 bases and J shed 9 bases, with 10 bases lying between them.

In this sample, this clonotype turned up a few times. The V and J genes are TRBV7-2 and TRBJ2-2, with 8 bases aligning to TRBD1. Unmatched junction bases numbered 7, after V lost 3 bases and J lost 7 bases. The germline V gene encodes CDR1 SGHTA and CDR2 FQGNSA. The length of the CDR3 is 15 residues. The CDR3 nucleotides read TGTGCCAGCAGCTTGGAGCAGGGGGCCAACGGGGAGCTGTTTTTT. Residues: CASSLEQGANGELFF.

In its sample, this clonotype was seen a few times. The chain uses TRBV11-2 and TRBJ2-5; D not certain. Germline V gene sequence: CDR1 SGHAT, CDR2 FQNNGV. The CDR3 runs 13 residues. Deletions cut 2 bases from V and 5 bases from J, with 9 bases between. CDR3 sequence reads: CASSLRRRETQYF. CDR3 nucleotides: TGTGCCAGCAGCTTACGCAGGCGGGAGACCCAGTACTTC.

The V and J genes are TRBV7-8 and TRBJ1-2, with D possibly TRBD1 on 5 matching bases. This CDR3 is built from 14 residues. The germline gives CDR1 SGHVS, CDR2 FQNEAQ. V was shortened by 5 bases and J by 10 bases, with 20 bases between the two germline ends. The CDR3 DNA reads TGTGCCAGCAGCATCTCGGGACGGATGGGGGACTACACCTTC. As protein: CASSISGRMGDYTF. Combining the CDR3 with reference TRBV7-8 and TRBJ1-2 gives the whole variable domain GAGVSQSPRYKVAKRGQDVALRCDPISGHVSLFWYQQALGQGPEFLTYFQNEAQLDKSGLPSDRFFAERPEGSVSTLKIQRTQQEDSAVYLCASSISGRMGDYTFGSGTRLTVV.

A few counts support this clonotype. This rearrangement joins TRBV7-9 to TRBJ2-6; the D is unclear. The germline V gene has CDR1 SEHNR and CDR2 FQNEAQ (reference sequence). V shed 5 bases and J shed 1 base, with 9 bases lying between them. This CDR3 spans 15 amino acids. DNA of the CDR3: TGTGCCAGCAGCCAGGACGGATCTGGGGCCAACGTCCTGACTTTC. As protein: CASSQDGSGANVLTF.

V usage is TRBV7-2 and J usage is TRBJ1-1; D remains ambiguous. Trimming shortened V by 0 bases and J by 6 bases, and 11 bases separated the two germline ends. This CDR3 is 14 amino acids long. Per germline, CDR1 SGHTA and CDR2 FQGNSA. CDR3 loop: CASSLAAGSPEAFF. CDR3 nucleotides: TGTGCCAGCAGCTTAGCTGCCGGGAGCCCTGAAGCTTTCTTT.

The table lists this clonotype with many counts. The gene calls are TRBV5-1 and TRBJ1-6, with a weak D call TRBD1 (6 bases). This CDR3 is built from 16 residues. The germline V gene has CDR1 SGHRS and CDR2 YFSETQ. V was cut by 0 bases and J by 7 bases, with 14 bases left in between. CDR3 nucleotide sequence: TGCGCCAGCAGCTTGGCCCCGGACAGACCAAATTCACCCCTCCACTTT. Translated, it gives CASSLAPDRPNSPLHF.

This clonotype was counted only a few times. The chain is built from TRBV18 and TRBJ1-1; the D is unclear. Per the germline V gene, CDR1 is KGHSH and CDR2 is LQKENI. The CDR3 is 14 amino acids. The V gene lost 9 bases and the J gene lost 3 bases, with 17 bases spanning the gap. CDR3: CASSGEGKDTEAFF. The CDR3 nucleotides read TGTGCCAGTTCGGGAGAGGGAAAAGACACTGAAGCTTTCTTT.

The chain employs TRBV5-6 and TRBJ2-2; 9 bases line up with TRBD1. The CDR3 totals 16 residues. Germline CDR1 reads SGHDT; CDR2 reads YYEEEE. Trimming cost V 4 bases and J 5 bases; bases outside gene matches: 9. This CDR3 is CASSAAGTGWTGELFF. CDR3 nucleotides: TGTGCCAGCAGCGCAGCCGGGACAGGGTGGACCGGGGAGCTGTTTTTT.

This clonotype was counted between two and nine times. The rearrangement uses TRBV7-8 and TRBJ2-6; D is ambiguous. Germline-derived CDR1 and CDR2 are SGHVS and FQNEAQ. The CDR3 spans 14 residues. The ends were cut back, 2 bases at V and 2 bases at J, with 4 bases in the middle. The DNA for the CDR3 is TGTGCCAGCAGCTTAATCGCTGGGGCCAACGTCCTGACTTTC. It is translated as CASSLIAGANVLTF.

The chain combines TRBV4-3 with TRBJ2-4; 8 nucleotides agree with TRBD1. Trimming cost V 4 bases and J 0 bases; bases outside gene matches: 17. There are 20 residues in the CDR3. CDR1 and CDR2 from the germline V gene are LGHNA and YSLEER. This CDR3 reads CASSLRVGQGATLAKNIQYF. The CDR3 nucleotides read TGCGCCAGCAGCCTAAGGGTTGGGCAGGGGGCGACCCTAGCCAAAAACATTCAGTACTTC.

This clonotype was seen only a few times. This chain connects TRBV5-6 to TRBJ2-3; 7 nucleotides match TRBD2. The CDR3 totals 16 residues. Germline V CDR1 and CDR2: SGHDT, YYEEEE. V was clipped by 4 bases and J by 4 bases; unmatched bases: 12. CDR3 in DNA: TGTGCCAGCAGCCGGGGGGTGCTACGGGACTCAGATACGCAGTATTTT. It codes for CASSRGVLRDSDTQYF.

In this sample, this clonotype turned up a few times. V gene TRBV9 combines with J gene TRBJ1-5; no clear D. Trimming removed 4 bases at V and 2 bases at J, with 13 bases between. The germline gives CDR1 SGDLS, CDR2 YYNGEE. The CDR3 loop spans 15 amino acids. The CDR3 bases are TGTGCCAGCAGCACGGGGTGGGGAGGCAATCAGCCCCAGCATTTT. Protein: CASSTGWGGNQPQHF.

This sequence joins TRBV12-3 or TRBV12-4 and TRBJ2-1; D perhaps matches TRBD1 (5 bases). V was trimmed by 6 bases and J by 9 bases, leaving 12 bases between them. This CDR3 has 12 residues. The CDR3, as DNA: TGTGCCAGCAGCGGCCAGGGTAGTGAGCAGTTCTTC. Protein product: CASSGQGSEQFF.

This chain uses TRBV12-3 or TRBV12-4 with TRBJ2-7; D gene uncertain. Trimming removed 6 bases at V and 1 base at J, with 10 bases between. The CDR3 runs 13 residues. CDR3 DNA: TGTGCCAGCAGCCGGACGGCATCCTACGAGCAGTACTTC. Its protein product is CASSRTASYEQYF.

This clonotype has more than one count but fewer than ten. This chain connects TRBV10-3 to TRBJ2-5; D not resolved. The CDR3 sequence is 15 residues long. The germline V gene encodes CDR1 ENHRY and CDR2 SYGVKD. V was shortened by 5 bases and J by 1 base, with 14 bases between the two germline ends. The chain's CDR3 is CAISHIKQSQETQYF. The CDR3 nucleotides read TGTGCCATCAGTCACATCAAGCAAAGCCAAGAGACCCAGTACTTC.

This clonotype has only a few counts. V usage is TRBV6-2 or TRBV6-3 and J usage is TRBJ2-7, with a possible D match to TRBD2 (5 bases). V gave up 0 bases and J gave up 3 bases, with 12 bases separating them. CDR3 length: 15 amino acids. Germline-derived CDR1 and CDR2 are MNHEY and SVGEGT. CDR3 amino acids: CASSYSSRDSYEQYV. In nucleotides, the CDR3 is TGTGCCAGCAGTTACTCGAGTCGGGATAGCTACGAGCAGTACGTC.